Listed here are 10 T cell receptor beta chains from one sample, sequenced in a study of CD8+CD57+ T cells in acquired aplastic anemia. Profiling of TCR beta VDJ combinations and CDR3 sequences used genomic DNA as template. TCRdb passed the reads through MiXCR, listing each CDR3 protein once. The sample lists fewer than 250,000 distinct CDR3 sequences, about half occurring once. Patients included in sequencing had previously demonstrated CD8+CD57+ cell expansion by flow cytometry. The sample was sorted CD4+, CD8+, or CD8+CD57+ T cells (not recorded which) from PBMCs. These receptor sequences come from a human donor with aplastic anemia.

This clonotype showed up just a few times. The chain is built from TRBV12-3 or TRBV12-4 and TRBJ2-2; possibly TRBD2 for D (7 bases). V was pared by 11 bases and J by 7 bases, with 23 bases between. CDR3 length equals 15 residues. The CDR3 nucleotides are TGTGCCGGATCGACGAGGGGGGGGGGGCGCGGGGAGCTGTTTTTT. It encodes CAGSTRGGGRGELFF.

With regard to this clonotype: This may stem from a read error, because a much larger clone lies one nucleotide away. The rearrangement uses TRBV6-4 and TRBJ1-5; D gene ambiguous. The CDR3 consists of 16 residues. In germline, CDR1 is MRHNA, CDR2 SNTAGT. CDR3 loop: CASSDRAGFSNQPRHF. In DNA form, the CDR3 reads TGTGCCAGCAGTGATAGGGCAGGTTTTAGCAATCAGCCCCGGCATTTT.

This clonotype was counted a few times. This may come from a read error, since a much larger clone is one base off. The chain joins TRBV10-3 to TRBJ2-3, with 13 bases matching TRBD2. CDR3 length equals 15 residues. CDR1 and CDR2 (germline): ENHRY, SYGVKD. V dropped 9 bases and J dropped 3; count of bases not matched to a gene: 6. The CDR3, as DNA: TGTGCCATACGACTAGCGGGGGGTCGGACAGATACGCAGTATTTT. Protein sequence: CAIRLAGGRTDTQYF.

Many counts were recorded for this clonotype. The V and J genes are TRBV11-2 and TRBJ2-3; 12 nucleotides line up with TRBD2. CDR3 length: 16 amino acids. The V segment lost 5 bases and the J segment 3 bases; nucleotides outside the gene matches: 6. CDR1 is SGHAT, CDR2 FQNNGV, per germline. DNA of the CDR3: TGTGCCAGCAGCCTAACCGGACTAGCGGGGACAGATACGCAGTATTTT. Residues: CASSLTGLAGTDTQYF. The variable domain in full, with the rest retrieved from reference TRBV11-2 and TRBJ2-3, is EAGVAQSPRYKIIEKRQSVAFWCNPISGHATLYWYQQILGQGPKLLIQFQNNGVVDDSQLPKDRFSAERLKGVDSTLKIQPAKLEDSAVYLCASSLTGLAGTDTQYFGPGTRLTVL.

This clonotype has only a few counts. Since a much larger clone is just one base distant, this may be a read error. The chain has TRBV5-6 and TRBJ1-1; D perhaps matches TRBD1 (6 bases). The germline V gene encodes CDR1 SGHDT and CDR2 YYEEEE. This CDR3 is 16 amino acids long. The CDR3 region is CASSLQGMALNTEASF. In DNA form, the CDR3 reads TGTGCCAGCAGCCTACAGGGTATGGCTTTGAACACTGAAGCTTCCTTT.

This clonotype was found many times. The chain employs TRBV15 and TRBJ1-2; tentatively, D is TRBD1 (6 bases). V lost 7 bases to trimming and J lost 3 bases, with 12 bases between them. The germline gives CDR1 LNHNV, CDR2 YYDKDF (reference sequence). The length of the CDR3 is 13 residues. CDR3 residues: CATTQGLDYGYTF. Written as DNA, the CDR3 is TGTGCCACCACACAGGGCCTGGACTATGGCTACACCTTC.

The V and J genes are TRBV9 and TRBJ2-7; 9 bases are shared with TRBD1. CDR3 length equals 14 residues. Germline-derived CDR1 and CDR2 are SGDLS and YYNGEE. V shed 3 bases and J 3 bases; nucleotides not matched to a gene: 4. Here the CDR3 reads CASSAGTGHYEQYF. The CDR3 bases are TGTGCCAGCAGCGCCGGGACAGGGCACTACGAGCAGTACTTC.

This clonotype was counted a single time. The genes are TRBV7-6 and TRBJ2-1; 10 bases are a match to TRBD1. J gave up 9 bases and V 5 bases, and 7 bases lay outside the gene matches. Germline assignment: CDR1 SGHVS and CDR2 FNYEAQ. This CDR3 contains 14 residues. In DNA, the CDR3 is TGTGCCAGCAGCCGACGACAGGGGGCCCTTGAGCAGTTCTTC. Protein product: CASSRRQGALEQFF.

This sequence joins TRBV5-1 and TRBJ1-2, with D hard to call. This CDR3 has 14 amino acids. Trimming removed 0 bases from V and 6 bases from J, with 12 bases in between. Germline V gene data show CDR1 as SGHRS and CDR2 as YFSETQ. CDR3: CASSLALQDHGYTF. DNA of the CDR3: TGCGCCAGCAGCTTGGCTCTCCAGGACCATGGCTACACCTTC.

The V and J genes are TRBV7-6 and TRBJ2-1, with 8 bases identical to TRBD2. The V gene end was trimmed by 1 base and the J gene end by 2 bases; junction bases not matched to a gene: 7. CDR1 SGHVS and CDR2 FNYEAQ come from the germline V gene. The CDR3 has 17 amino acids. The CDR3 DNA reads as TGTGCCAGCAGCTTAGACTCGGCGGGGGGCCCCTACAATGAGCAGTTCTTC. This sequence encodes CASSLDSAGGPYNEQFF.